The 21 T cell receptor beta chains given below trace back to one sample, sequenced in a study of blood T cell repertoires in COVID-19. Sequencing was performed with immunoSEQ multiplex PCR; in TCRdb, only in-frame clones are kept and a portion is missing. The sample has a few hundred thousand clones; 70% to 85% are singletons. The sequencing input was peripheral blood. These receptors were obtained from a human donor with COVID-19, enrolled during active disease. The donor label of this sample is uncertain.

This clone appeared many times. This chain uses TRBV6-2 or TRBV6-3 with TRBJ2-7; a weak D match, TRBD1 (5 bases). V was pared by 0 bases and J by 2 bases, with 11 bases between. CDR3 length equals 15 residues. CDR1 is MNHEY, CDR2 SVGEGT, per germline. The CDR3 protein is CASSYSPGRAYEQYF. CDR3 coding DNA: TGTGCCAGCAGTTACTCCCCCGGCAGGGCCTACGAGCAGTACTTC.

This chain links TRBV7-2 with TRBJ2-1; TRBD2 aligns across 7 bases. This CDR3 region has 12 residues. Trimming took 4 bases from V and 10 from J; bases not matched to a gene: 4. Germline values: CDR1 SGHTA, CDR2 FQGNSA. For the CDR3, the DNA is TGTGCCAGCAGCTGGATGGGGGGGGAGCAGTTCTTC. Translating gives CASSWMGGEQFF.

This sequence joins TRBV6-5 and TRBJ2-7, with D perhaps matching TRBD2 (6 bases). From germline, CDR1 is MNHEY and CDR2 SVGAGI. The V end was cut by 5 bases, the J end by 2 bases, with 13 bases between. The CDR3 covers 14 residues. Written as DNA, the CDR3 is TGTGCCAGCAGTCTCGGGGGAAGGACCTACGAGCAGTACTTC. It encodes CASSLGGRTYEQYF.

The chain uses TRBV6-2 or TRBV6-3 and TRBJ1-5; 9 bases match TRBD1. Germline lookup yields CDR1 MNHEY and CDR2 SVGEGT. V was clipped by 5 bases and J by 7 bases; unmatched bases: 9. This CDR3 contains 15 residues. For the CDR3, the DNA is TGTGCCAGCAGTCCGGCCGGGACAGGGAGACAGCCCCAGCATTTT. Its protein product is CASSPAGTGRQPQHF.

Details on this clone: Mismatch with germline at one junction end may stem from a read error. The chain links TRBV19 to TRBJ1-2, with TRBD1 identical over 8 bases. Looked up from germline, CDR1 is LNHDA and CDR2 is SQIVND (reference sequence). The CDR3 is 12 amino acids. CDR3 protein: CASIGQGHGYTF. The CDR3 nucleotides are TGTGCCAGTATCGGACAGGGCCATGGCTATACCTTC.

The chain couples TRBV27 to TRBJ2-3; 8 bases map to TRBD2. Looked up from germline, CDR1 is MNHEY and CDR2 is SMNVEV (reference sequence). The ends lost 6 bases at V and 1 base at J; junction bases unmatched: 6. This CDR3 comprises 15 residues. This chain's CDR3 is CASSLLLAGTDTQYF. The CDR3 DNA sequence: TGTGCCAGCAGCCTCCTACTAGCGGGCACAGATACGCAGTATTTT.

The chain recombines TRBV19 with TRBJ2-2; no reliable D call. Germline loops: CDR1 LNHDA, CDR2 SQIVND (reference sequence). Trimming removed 2 bases from V and 0 bases from J, with 13 bases in between. This CDR3 spans 17 amino acids. DNA of the CDR3: TGTGCCAGTAGTATACCTGGCAGTCCCGCGAACACCGGGGAGCTGTTTTTT. It codes for CASSIPGSPANTGELFF.

The CDR3 bases are TGTGCCAGCACCTGGGGGACAGATAATTCACCCCTCCACTTT. It codes for CASTWGTDNSPLHF. The chain couples TRBV28 to TRBJ1-6; TRBD1 aligns across 7 bases. There are 14 residues in the CDR3. The germline V gene has CDR1 MDHEN and CDR2 SYDVKM. The V segment lost 7 bases and the J segment 5 bases; nucleotides outside the gene matches: 5. The full variable domain, in which reference TRBV28 and TRBJ1-6 provide the parts outside the CDR3, is DVKVTQSSRYLVKRTGEKVFLECVQDMDHENMFWYRQDPGLGLRLIYFSYDVKMKEKGDIPEGYSVSREKKERFSLILESASTNQTSMYLCASTWGTDNSPLHFGNGTRLTVT.

The chain is built from TRBV7-2 and TRBJ2-7; D ambiguous. The CDR3 covers 14 residues. V was trimmed by 1 base and J by 3 bases, leaving 10 bases between them. Germline V gene data show CDR1 as SGHTA and CDR2 as FQGNSA. CDR3 bases: TGTGCCAGCAGCTTAGGTTTCACGGGCTACGAGCAGTACTTC. The encoded protein is CASSLGFTGYEQYF. Full variable domain (remainder filled in from reference TRBV7-2 and TRBJ2-7): GAGVSQSPSNKVTEKGKDVELRCDPISGHTALYWYRQSLGQGLEFLIYFQGNSAPDKSGLPSDRFSAERTGGSVSTLTIQRTQQEDSAVYLCASSLGFTGYEQYFGPGTRLTVT.

This clone has just a few counts. The V call is TRBV28, the J call TRBJ2-1, with 9 bases matching TRBD2. The CDR3 loop spans 13 amino acids. Germline CDR1 is MDHEN and CDR2 is SYDVKM. Germline trimming cut 8 bases from V and 7 bases from J; bases unmatched to any gene: 6. CDR3 nucleotides: TGTGCCAGCCTTAGCGGGAGCGGAAATGAGCAGTTCTTC. This encodes CASLSGSGNEQFF.

The chain carries TRBV6-6 and TRBJ1-5, with 9 bases aligning to TRBD1. The CDR3 contains 19 residues. V was clipped by 6 bases and J by 0 bases; unmatched bases: 15. CDR1 MNHNY and CDR2 SVGAGI come from the germline V gene (reference sequence). The CDR3 region is CASSSSRDRVNYSNQPQHF. DNA for the CDR3: TGTGCCAGCAGCTCCAGCCGGGACAGGGTGAATTATAGCAATCAGCCCCAGCATTTT.

The rearrangement links TRBV2 to TRBJ2-1; D possibly corresponds to TRBD2 (5 bases). Per the germline V gene, CDR1 is SNHLY and CDR2 is FYNNEI. This CDR3 has 15 residues. V lost 1 base and J lost 0, with 7 bases in between. DNA of the CDR3: TGTGCCAGCAGTGAAGTAAGCGGCTCCTACAATGAGCAGTTCTTC. It codes for CASSEVSGSYNEQFF.

The genes are TRBV5-1 and TRBJ2-6; D gene unclear. Trimming shortened V by 0 bases and J by 0 bases, and 4 bases separated the two germline ends. Germline CDR1 is SGHRS and CDR2 is YFSETQ. CDR3 length: 15 amino acids. The CDR3 spells CASSLAGSGANVLTF. The CDR3 DNA is TGCGCCAGCAGCTTGGCAGGCTCTGGGGCCAACGTCCTGACTTTC.

Here the CDR3 reads CASSLSGTKTYEQYF. The CDR3 nucleotides are TGTGCCAGCAGCTTGTCAGGGACAAAGACCTACGAGCAGTACTTC. This rearrangement joins TRBV7-2 to TRBJ2-7; D possibly corresponds to TRBD1 (6 bases). The length of the CDR3 is 15 residues. CDR1 and CDR2 from the germline V gene are SGHTA and FQGNSA. The ends were cut back, 3 bases at V and 2 bases at J, with 14 bases in the middle.

The chain links TRBV6-2 or TRBV6-3 to TRBJ1-1, with 9 bases identical to TRBD1. V shed 6 bases, J shed 5 bases, and the junction held 1 base outside the gene matches. The germline CDR1 and CDR2 sequences are MNHEY and SVGEGT. The length of the CDR3 is 12 residues. The CDR3 reads CASSGQGTEAFF. CDR3 sequence (DNA): TGTGCCAGCAGCGGACAGGGGACTGAAGCTTTCTTT.

V is TRBV28 and J is TRBJ1-2; TRBD1 matches 10 bases. The germline V gene has CDR1 MDHEN and CDR2 SYDVKM. The CDR3 totals 16 residues. V dropped 2 bases and J dropped 4; count of bases not matched to a gene: 7. CDR3 bases: TGTGCCAGCAGTTTAGAGACGACAGGGGGCAGCTATGGCTACACCTTC. Amino acids: CASSLETTGGSYGYTF.

This chain links TRBV5-6 with TRBJ1-3; 8 nucleotides align to TRBD1. Germline lookup yields CDR1 SGHDT and CDR2 YYEEEE. The CDR3 runs to 15 residues. The trim removed 3 bases at V and 3 bases at J, leaving 5 bases unmatched. In DNA form, the CDR3 reads TGTGCCAGCAGCTCCATCACAGGGGGTGGAAACACCATATATTTT. Translation gives CASSSITGGGNTIYF. Drawing the rest from reference TRBV5-6 and TRBJ1-3, the complete variable domain is DAGVTQSPTHLIKTRGQQVTLRCSPKSGHDTVSWYQQALGQGPQFIFQYYEEEERQRGNFPDRFSGHQFPNYSSELNVNALLLGDSALYLCASSSITGGGNTIYFGEGSWLTVV.

The chain carries TRBV18 and TRBJ2-3; no clear D. Trimming removed 5 bases at V and 4 bases at J, with 10 bases between. Germline V gene lookup returns CDR1 KGHSH and CDR2 LQKENI. This CDR3 has 13 residues. CDR3 sequence: CASSALEADTQYF. CDR3 DNA sequence: TGTGCCAGCTCAGCGTTAGAGGCAGATACGCAGTATTTT. The whole variable domain, remainder taken from reference TRBV18 and TRBJ2-3, is NAGVMQNPRHLVRRRGQEARLRCSPMKGHSHVYWYRQLPEEGLKFMVYLQKENIIDESGMPKERFSAEFPKEGPSILRIQQVVRGDSAAYFCASSALEADTQYFGPGTRLTVL.

This rearrangement joins TRBV6-1 to TRBJ1-2; perhaps TRBD1 as D (5 bases). There are 11 residues in the CDR3. CDR1 and CDR2 from the germline V gene are MNHNS and SASEGT. Between the trimmed V and J ends, which lost 1 base and 13 bases, there was a span of 10 bases. This CDR3 is CASSEGMDITF. The CDR3 DNA follows: TGTGCCAGCAGTGAAGGGATGGACATCACCTTC.

The chain recombines TRBV7-2 with TRBJ1-4; 11 nucleotides match TRBD1. V dropped 1 base and J dropped 10; count of bases not matched to a gene: 5. CDR1 is SGHTA, CDR2 FQGNSA, per germline. There are 15 residues in the CDR3. In DNA, the CDR3 is TGTGCCAGCAGCTTAGGCGGGACAGGGGGTTTAAAACTGTTTTTT. Its translation: CASSLGGTGGLKLFF.

The rearrangement joins TRBV6-6 to TRBJ2-1, with 9 positions matching TRBD1. With 6 bases clipped from V and 6 bases from J, the junction kept 12 bases outside the gene matches. CDR1 and CDR2 from the germline V gene are MNHNY and SVGAGI (reference sequence). This CDR3 has 16 residues. The CDR3 DNA reads as TGTGCCAGCAGCCGACGAGACAGGGGGGACCGCAATGAGCAGTTCTTC. This translates into CASSRRDRGDRNEQFF.